A selection of T cell receptor beta chains follows, all from one sample in a study of T cells in Graves' hyperthyroidism and ophthalmopathy. TCRdb independently ran MiXCR on the multiplex PCR reads; one entry per CDR3 protein. The data show over 150,000 distinct CDR3 sequences, roughly a sixth seen once. Sequenced: blood. All receptors derive from a woman between 45 and 65 years old with Graves' hyperthyroidism. Both conserved end residues are part of each CDR3. Each record gives: J gene, clone size, V gene, D gene, CDR3 protein, CDR3 DNA. The D gene is left open where the match is weak. Clone sizes are given selectively: once, few, many, or a class where the clone is expanded.

J: TRBJ1-2
size: many
V: TRBV11-1
D: .
CDR3: CASSLSDGDYGYTF
DNA: TGTGCCAGCAGCTTATCGGACGGAGACTATGGCTACACCTTC

J: TRBJ2-7
size: few
V: TRBV27
D: TRBD2
CDR3: CAGSLFFREGLDEQYF
DNA: TGTGCCGGCAGTTTATTTTTCCGGGAGGGTCTGGACGAGCAGTACTTC

J: TRBJ2-3
size: many
V: TRBV6-1
D: TRBD2
CDR3: CASSERAGSPDTQYF
DNA: TGTGCCAGCAGTGAACGAGCGGGATCGCCAGATACGCAGTATTTT

J: TRBJ2-2
size: few
V: TRBV9
D: .
CDR3: CASSVRTDTGELFF
DNA: TGTGCCAGCAGCGTCCGGACAGACACCGGGGAGCTGTTTTTT

J: TRBJ2-5
size: many
V: TRBV10-3
D: .
CDR3: CAISPGRRETQYF
DNA: TGTGCCATCAGTCCGGGACGGCGAGAGACCCAGTACTTC

J: TRBJ2-7
size: many
V: TRBV7-2
D: .
CDR3: CASSQRGRGAYEQYF
DNA: TGTGCCAGCAGCCAAAGGGGCAGGGGTGCTTACGAGCAGTACTTC

J: TRBJ2-7
size: .
V: TRBV19
D: .
CDR3: CASSSQGGIQDF
DNA: TGTGCCAGTAGTAGTCAGGGCGGAATCCAGGACTTC

J: TRBJ2-7
size: few
V: TRBV9
D: .
CDR3: CASSADTTYEQYF
DNA: TGTGCCAGCAGCGCCGACACTACCTACGAGCAGTACTTC

J: TRBJ2-1
size: .
V: TRBV6-1
D: TRBD2
CDR3: CAGSTKRLAGGNEQFF
DNA: TGTGCCGGCAGCACTAAACGACTAGCGGGAGGCAATGAGCAGTTCTTC

J: TRBJ2-7
size: many
V: TRBV6-1
D: .
CDR3: CASSEQPSYEQYF
DNA: TGTGCCAGCAGTGAACAGCCCTCCTACGAGCAGTACTTC

J: TRBJ2-1
size: many
V: TRBV28
D: .
CDR3: CASRISSDNEQFF
DNA: TGTGCCAGCCGTATTTCTAGCGACAATGAGCAGTTCTTC

J: TRBJ2-3
size: many
V: TRBV12-3/TRBV12-4
D: TRBD2
CDR3: CASRETSAEDTQYF
DNA: TGTGCCAGCAGGGAGACTAGCGCAGAAGATACGCAGTATTTT

J: TRBJ2-5
size: many
V: TRBV30
D: .
CDR3: CAWGPGTSETQYF
DNA: TGTGCCTGGGGTCCTGGGACCTCCGAGACCCAGTACTTC

J: TRBJ1-2
size: many
V: TRBV27
D: TRBD1
CDR3: CASRKNRDRDVYGLGYTF
DNA: TGTGCCAGCAGAAAGAACCGGGACAGGGATGTATATGGACTCGGCTACACCTTC

J: TRBJ2-7
size: many
V: TRBV12-3/TRBV12-4
D: TRBD1
CDR3: CASRGTGVGQYF
DNA: TGTGCCAGCAGGGGGACAGGGGTTGGGCAGTACTTC

J: TRBJ2-2
size: once
V: TRBV6-1
D: TRBD2
CDR3: CASSPFSGGANTGELFF
DNA: TGTGCCAGCTCCCCCTTTTCGGGGGGGGCGAACACCGGGGAGCTGTTTTTT

J: TRBJ2-2
size: once
V: TRBV9
D: .
CDR3: CASSPHTGELFF
DNA: TGTGCCAGCAGCCCACATACCGGGGAGCTGTTTTTT

J: TRBJ1-2
size: few
V: TRBV10-3
D: TRBD1
CDR3: CAISGGTGSYTF
DNA: TGTGCCATCAGTGGCGGGACAGGCAGCTACACCTTC

J: TRBJ2-1
size: many
V: TRBV11-2
D: .
CDR3: CASSLEAENEQFF
DNA: TGTGCCAGCAGCTTAGAGGCGGAGAATGAGCAGTTCTTC

J: TRBJ2-7
size: many
V: TRBV7-2
D: .
CDR3: CASSLASGAPYEQYF
DNA: TGTGCCAGCAGCTTAGCGTCGGGAGCACCCTACGAGCAGTACTTC

J: TRBJ1-1
size: few
V: TRBV6-1
D: .
CDR3: CASYRAGFKDTEAFF
DNA: TGTGCCAGCTATCGCGCGGGGTTTAAGGACACTGAAGCTTTCTTT

J: TRBJ2-2
size: many
V: TRBV12-5
D: .
CDR3: CASGLVLPGRGFSANTGELFF
DNA: TGTGCTAGTGGTTTGGTACTACCAGGCAGGGGTTTTAGTGCGAACACCGGGGAGCTGTTTTTT